The 4 T cell receptor beta chains below come from one sample, sequenced in a study of blood T cell repertoires in COVID-19. Profiled with immunoSEQ multiplex PCR; TCRdb holds only in-frame clones, not every one. Seen here are 30,000 to 50,000 clones, around 80% observed once, and the top ten hold about 40%. The sequencing input was peripheral blood. The source is an elderly man with active or convalescent COVID-19.

This sequence joins TRBV27 and TRBJ1-5; 7 bases line up with TRBD1. V dropped 8 bases and J dropped 0; count of bases not matched to a gene: 13. Germline V gene sequence: CDR1 MNHEY, CDR2 SMNVEV (reference sequence). The CDR3 runs 17 residues. This CDR3 reads CASGSLTGTYSNQPQHF. The CDR3 nucleotides read TGTGCCAGCGGATCCCTGACAGGGACATATAGCAATCAGCCCCAGCATTTT.

This chain connects TRBV27 to TRBJ1-1; 7 nucleotides line up with TRBD1. The CDR3 totals 14 residues. In germline, CDR1 is MNHEY, CDR2 SMNVEV (reference sequence). V trimming: 5 bases; J trimming: 4 bases; junction bases outside the gene matches: 7. CDR3 region: CASSHLRTGTEAFF. CDR3 bases: TGTGCCAGCAGTCACCTACGGACAGGCACTGAAGCTTTCTTT.

This chain joins TRBV9 and TRBJ1-2; D might be TRBD1 (6 bases). Trimming cost V 3 bases and J 6 bases, with 12 bases left between them. Germline V gives CDR1 SGDLS, CDR2 YYNGEE. The CDR3 is 13 residues long. CDR3 region: CASSANRVDGYTF. The DNA of the CDR3 is TGTGCCAGCAGCGCGAACAGGGTGGATGGCTACACCTTC.

This chain uses TRBV6-1 with TRBJ2-7; 8 nucleotides line up with TRBD2. Germline assignment: CDR1 MNHNS and CDR2 SASEGT. The CDR3 loop spans 17 amino acids. The V and J ends lost 3 bases and 1 base, in that order; junction bases with no gene match: 11. The CDR3 DNA reads as TGTGCCAGCAGTGACTTCGGACTAGCTGGTTTTTCCTACGAGCAGTACTTC. Its translation is CASSDFGLAGFSYEQYF.